The 4 T cell receptor beta chains in this list originate from one sample, sequenced in a study of cytomegalovirus exposure and HLA in healthy donors listed by TCRdb under 2017. The receptor library was made with the immunoSEQ multiplex PCR assay. The multiplex PCR relied on a mix of 60 forward primers for TCR Vbeta segments and 13 reverse primers for TCR Jbeta segments. This is the immuneACCESS table as TCRdb keeps it, with only in-frame sequences that have V and J called. A part of the clones is gone; compared with another copy, unresolved V genes explain less than half, and the rest is unexplained. In all, the sample holds fewer than 200,000 clones, and around 80% of those were seen once. Just over 4.5% of the sample is taken by the ten largest. Source material: PBMCs. The origin of the receptors is a woman in her forties or fifties in good health and CMV-seropositive.

This chain links TRBV5-1 with TRBJ1-2; a weak D match, TRBD1 (5 bases). Germline V CDR1 and CDR2: SGHRS, YFSETQ. The V end lost 5 bases, the J end lost 0 bases, and 20 bases lay between the germline ends. The CDR3 totals 17 residues. The CDR3 nucleotides are TGCGCCAGCAGATCCCATGCCTCGCCGACAGCTAACTATGGCTACACCTTC. Translation gives CASRSHASPTANYGYTF. Looking up the rest from reference TRBV5-1 and TRBJ1-2 gives the full variable domain: KAGVTQTPRYLIKTRGQQVTLSCSPISGHRSVSWYQQTPGQGLQFLFEYFSETQRNKGNFPGRFSGRQFSNSRSEMNVSTLELGDSALYLCASRSHASPTANYGYTFGSGTRLTVV.

The V and J genes are TRBV28 and TRBJ2-3; 8 nucleotides agree with TRBD2. This CDR3 contains 15 residues. Germline V gene sequence: CDR1 MDHEN, CDR2 SYDVKM. V shed 5 bases, J shed 6 bases, and the junction held 10 bases outside the gene matches. The CDR3 region has the DNA TGTGCCAGCAGTCCCGCGGAGCGGGAGTATGATACGCAGTATTTT. Its protein is CASSPAEREYDTQYF.

This chain uses TRBV7-3 with TRBJ1-4; the match to TRBD1 covers 9 bases. Germline values: CDR1 SGHTA, CDR2 FQGTGA. There are 15 residues in the CDR3. The J segment lost 5 bases and the V segment lost 1 base, leaving 2 bases of the junction unmatched. CDR3 amino acids: CASSLRGTGNEKLFF. The DNA for the CDR3 is TGTGCCAGCAGCTTAAGGGGGACAGGGAATGAAAAACTGTTTTTT.

The V gene is TRBV2, the J gene TRBJ2-5; 10 nucleotides match TRBD1. The CDR3 contains 13 residues. J gave up 9 bases and V 9 bases, and 10 bases lay outside the gene matches. Germline CDR1 is SNHLY and CDR2 is FYNNEI. The DNA of the CDR3 is TGTGCCAGTGGGACAGGGGCCAGGTTGGCCCAGTACTTC. Its protein is CASGTGARLAQYF.